These 18 T cell receptor beta chains came from one sample sequenced in a study of T cell changes during pregnancy in multiple sclerosis. The repertoire was sequenced with immunoSEQ multiplex PCR; TCRdb's copy has only in-frame clones and lacks some. The data contain about 44,000 clones, roughly nine tenths of them singletons. This specimen was CD4+ T cells from peripheral blood mononuclear cells, taken after pregnancy. The receptor set was obtained from a female donor with multiple sclerosis, enrolled in a pregnancy study.

The V and J genes are TRBV19 and TRBJ2-3; 9 bases map to TRBD2. From germline, CDR1 is LNHDA and CDR2 SQIVND (reference sequence). The junction had 4 bases not matched to a gene; V was cut back by 6 bases and J by 3 bases. This CDR3 spans 14 amino acids. DNA of the CDR3: TGTGCCAGTAGCCCGGGACTAGCTACAGATACGCAGTATTTT. This translates into CASSPGLATDTQYF.

The chain carries TRBV4-3 and TRBJ2-2; 8 positions match TRBD1. This CDR3 is built from 14 residues. V lost 5 bases, J lost 7 bases, and 6 bases stayed unmatched. From germline, CDR1 is LGHNA and CDR2 YSLEER. The CDR3 here is CASSTQGADGELFF. Written as DNA, the CDR3 is TGCGCCAGCAGCACTCAGGGGGCAGACGGGGAGCTGTTTTTT.

The CDR3 loop reads CASSFGAGVNTGELFF. The DNA of the CDR3 is TGTGCCAGCAGCTTTGGAGCGGGTGTGAACACCGGGGAGCTGTTTTTT. The J gene is TRBJ2-2, the V gene TRBV5-4, with D tentatively TRBD2 (6 bases). Trimming removed 2 bases at V and 1 base at J, with 12 bases between. Germline V gives CDR1 SGHNT, CDR2 YYREEE (reference sequence). This CDR3 region has 16 residues.

This rearrangement joins TRBV11-3 to TRBJ2-1; the D gene is possibly TRBD2 (7 bases). The germline CDR1 and CDR2 sequences are SGHNT and YENEEA. With 0 bases removed from V and 0 bases from J, the gap between germline ends came to 12 bases. CDR3 length: 17 residues. CDR3 residues: CASSLDGGGSSYNEQFF. The CDR3 DNA reads TGTGCCAGCAGCTTAGACGGGGGCGGGAGCTCCTACAATGAGCAGTTCTTC.

This chain links TRBV6-4 with TRBJ1-5, with a possible D match to TRBD1 (6 bases). Germline assignment: CDR1 MRHNA and CDR2 SNTAGT. Trimming took off 5 bases at V and 2 bases at J, with 13 bases between the two ends. The CDR3 has 15 amino acids. The CDR3 spells CASSLKGGGNQPQHF. As DNA, the CDR3 is TGTGCCAGCAGTTTGAAGGGGGGGGGCAATCAGCCCCAGCATTTT.

This clone has more than one count but fewer than ten. CDR3 sequence reads: CASSSLLSRDGYTF. CDR3 sequence (DNA): TGTGCCAGCAGTTCCCTCCTCTCCCGGGATGGCTACACCTTC. The chain employs TRBV6-5 and TRBJ1-2; D is unclear. This CDR3 spans 14 amino acids. The V gene lost 4 bases and the J gene lost 6 bases, with 15 bases spanning the gap. From germline, CDR1 is MNHEY and CDR2 SVGAGI.

This clone showed up many times. CDR3 coding DNA: TGTGCCAGCAGCTCTAGCGGGAAGGCAGATACGCAGTATTTT. It encodes CASSSSGKADTQYF. The V call is TRBV7-6, the J call TRBJ2-3, with 9 bases aligning to TRBD2. The V gene end was trimmed by 4 bases and the J gene end by 4 bases; junction bases not matched to a gene: 3. The germline V gene has CDR1 SGHVS and CDR2 FNYEAQ. The CDR3 extends over 14 amino acids.

The chain uses TRBV18 and TRBJ2-5; 12 positions agree with TRBD2. The J call is in doubt because the DNA end fits TRBJ2-7 better. This CDR3 has 15 residues. The germline V gene has CDR1 KGHSH and CDR2 LQKENI. CDR3 residues: CASSNGLAGLYEQYF. CDR3 nucleotides: TGTGCCAGCTCAAATGGACTAGCGGGACTCTACGAGCAGTACTTC.

This rearrangement joins TRBV28 to TRBJ1-2; TRBD1 matches at 7 bases. V shed 3 bases and J 3 bases; nucleotides not matched to a gene: 1. The CDR3 length is 13 residues. Per germline, CDR1 MDHEN and CDR2 SYDVKM. The DNA for the CDR3 is TGTGCCAGCAGTTTTGACAGGGACTATGGCTACACCTTC. This translates into CASSFDRDYGYTF.

The genes are TRBV18 and TRBJ2-7; 9 bases line up with TRBD1. After removal of 6 bases from V and 2 bases from J, the junction contained 2 bases not matched to a gene. Per the germline V gene, CDR1 is KGHSH and CDR2 is LQKENI. The length of the CDR3 is 13 residues. CDR3 residues: CASSRDRAYEQYF. The CDR3 coding sequence is TGTGCCAGCTCCCGGGACAGGGCCTACGAGCAGTACTTC.

As concerns this clone: Other DNA sequences within the sample encode an identical CDR3. The genes are TRBV6-1 and TRBJ1-4; D unclear. V dropped 0 bases and J dropped 5 bases, with 10 bases sitting between them. This CDR3 region has 15 residues. CDR1 and CDR2 (germline): MNHNS, SASEGT. The CDR3 DNA is TGTGCCAGCAGTGAAGCGGGGAGGTTCAATGAAAAACTGTTTTTT. Residues: CASSEAGRFNEKLFF.

The chain joins TRBV28 to TRBJ2-7; 7 nucleotides align to TRBD1. V gave up 5 bases and J gave up 2 bases; unmatched junction bases: 9. Germline V gives CDR1 MDHEN, CDR2 SYDVKM. This CDR3 spans 15 amino acids. The CDR3 reads CASSPRDSYTYEQYF. Written as DNA, the CDR3 is TGTGCCAGCAGTCCCCGGGACAGCTACACCTACGAGCAGTACTTC.

In DNA form, the CDR3 reads TGTGCCAGCAGTGAAATCGCCAGGACCTACGAGCAGTACTTC. This encodes CASSEIARTYEQYF. The chain has TRBV2 and TRBJ2-7; no clear D gene. CDR1 and CDR2 (germline): SNHLY, FYNNEI. Trimming removed 2 bases at V and 2 bases at J, with 10 bases between. The CDR3 totals 14 residues.

This chain connects TRBV4-1 to TRBJ1-4; D may be TRBD1 (5 bases). Per the germline V gene, CDR1 is MGHRA and CDR2 is YSYEKL. V dropped 1 base and J dropped 8 bases, with 17 bases sitting between them. The CDR3 contains 16 residues. This CDR3 is CASSQGMGGVWEKLFF. DNA of the CDR3: TGCGCCAGCAGCCAAGGAATGGGAGGGGTATGGGAAAAACTGTTTTTT.

The rearrangement links TRBV6-5 to TRBJ2-1; 12 bases are shared with TRBD2. Germline values: CDR1 MNHEY, CDR2 SVGAGI. CDR3 length equals 14 residues. V shed 6 bases, J shed 9 bases, and the junction held 6 bases outside the gene matches. The CDR3 nucleotides are TGTGCCAGCAGGCGGACTAGCGGGGCCTTTGAGCAGTTCTTC. It specifies CASRRTSGAFEQFF.

V gene TRBV6-5 combines with J gene TRBJ2-7, with a possible D match to TRBD2 (5 bases). The germline V gene encodes CDR1 MNHEY and CDR2 SVGAGI. The CDR3 has 11 residues. With 6 bases removed from V and 4 bases from J, the gap between germline ends came to 7 bases. The CDR3 spells CASREGYEQYF. CDR3 bases: TGTGCCAGCAGAGAGGGTTACGAGCAGTACTTC.

The chain has TRBV9 and TRBJ2-1; tentatively, D is TRBD1 (5 bases). The CDR3 runs 14 residues. V dropped 5 bases and J dropped 0 bases, with 9 bases sitting between them. The germline V gene has CDR1 SGDLS and CDR2 YYNGEE. CDR3 sequence: CASSSGLSYNEQFF. CDR3 sequence (DNA): TGTGCCAGCAGTTCAGGGCTCTCCTACAATGAGCAGTTCTTC.

V gene TRBV5-1 combines with J gene TRBJ1-4; 7 bases match TRBD1. Germline values: CDR1 SGHRS, CDR2 YFSETQ. The CDR3 runs 14 residues. J lost 5 bases, V lost 4 bases, and 5 bases had no gene match. CDR3 protein: CASSHGTANEKLFF. CDR3 DNA: TGCGCCAGCAGCCACGGGACAGCCAATGAAAAACTGTTTTTT.